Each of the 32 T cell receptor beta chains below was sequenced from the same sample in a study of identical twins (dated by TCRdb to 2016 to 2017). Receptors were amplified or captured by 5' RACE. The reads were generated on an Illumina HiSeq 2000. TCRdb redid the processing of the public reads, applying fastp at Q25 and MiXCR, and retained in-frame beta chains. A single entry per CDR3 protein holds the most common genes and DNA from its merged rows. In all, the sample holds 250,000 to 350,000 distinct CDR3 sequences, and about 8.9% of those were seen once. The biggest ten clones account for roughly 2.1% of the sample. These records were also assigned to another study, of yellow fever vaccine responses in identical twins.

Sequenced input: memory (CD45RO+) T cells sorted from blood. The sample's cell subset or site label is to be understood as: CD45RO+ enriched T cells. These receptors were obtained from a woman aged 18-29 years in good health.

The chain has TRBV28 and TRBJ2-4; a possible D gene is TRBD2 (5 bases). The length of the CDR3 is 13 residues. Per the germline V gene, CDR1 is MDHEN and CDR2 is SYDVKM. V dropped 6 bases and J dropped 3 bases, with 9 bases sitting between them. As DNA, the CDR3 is TGTGCCAGCAGCAAAGCGGTCAAAAACATTCAGTACTTC. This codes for CASSKAVKNIQYF.

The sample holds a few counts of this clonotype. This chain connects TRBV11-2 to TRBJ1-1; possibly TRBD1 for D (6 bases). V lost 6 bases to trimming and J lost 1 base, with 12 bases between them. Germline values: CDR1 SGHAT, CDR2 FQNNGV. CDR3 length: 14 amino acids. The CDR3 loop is CASSRGVTNTEAFF. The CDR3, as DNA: TGTGCCAGCAGTAGGGGGGTAACGAACACTGAAGCTTTCTTT.

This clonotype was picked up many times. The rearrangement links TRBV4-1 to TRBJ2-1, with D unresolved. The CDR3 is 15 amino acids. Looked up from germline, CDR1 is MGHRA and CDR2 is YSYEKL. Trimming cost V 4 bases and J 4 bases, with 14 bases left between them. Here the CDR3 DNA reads TGCGCCAGCAGCCCCAATGGGGTAGATTACAATGAGCAGTTCTTC. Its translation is CASSPNGVDYNEQFF.

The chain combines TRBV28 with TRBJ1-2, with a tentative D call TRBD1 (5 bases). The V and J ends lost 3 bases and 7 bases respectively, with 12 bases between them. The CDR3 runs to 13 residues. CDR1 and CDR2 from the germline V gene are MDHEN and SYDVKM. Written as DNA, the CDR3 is TGTGCCAGCAGTTTTGCTGGGGCGGCTGGCTACACCTTC. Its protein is CASSFAGAAGYTF.

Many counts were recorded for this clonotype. The CDR3 sequence is CASSQDVATSGGNTQYF. The CDR3 DNA follows: TGCGCCAGCAGCCAAGATGTAGCGACTAGCGGTGGGAATACGCAGTATTTT. V is TRBV4-1 and J is TRBJ2-3; 9 nucleotides match TRBD2. V lost 0 bases to trimming and J lost 7 bases; unmatched junction nucleotides: 11. In germline, CDR1 is MGHRA, CDR2 YSYEKL. The CDR3 totals 17 residues.

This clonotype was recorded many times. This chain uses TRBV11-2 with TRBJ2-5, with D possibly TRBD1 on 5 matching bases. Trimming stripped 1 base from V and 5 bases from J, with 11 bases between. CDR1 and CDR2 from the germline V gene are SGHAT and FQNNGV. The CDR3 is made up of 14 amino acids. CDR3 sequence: CASSLVRQGETQYF. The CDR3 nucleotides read TGTGCCAGCAGCTTAGTTAGGCAGGGTGAGACCCAGTACTTC.

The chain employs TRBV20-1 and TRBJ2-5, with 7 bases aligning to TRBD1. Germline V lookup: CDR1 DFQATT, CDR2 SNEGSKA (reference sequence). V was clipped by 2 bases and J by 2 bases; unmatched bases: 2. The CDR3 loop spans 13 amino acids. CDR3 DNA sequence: TGCAGTGCTAGACCACAGGGGCAAGAGACCCAGTACTTC. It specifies CSARPQGQETQYF.

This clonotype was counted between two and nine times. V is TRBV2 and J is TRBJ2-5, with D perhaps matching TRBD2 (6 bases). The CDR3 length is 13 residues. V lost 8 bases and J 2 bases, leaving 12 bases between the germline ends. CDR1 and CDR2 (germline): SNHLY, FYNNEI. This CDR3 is CASSGEPQETQYF. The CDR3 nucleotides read TGTGCCAGCTCGGGGGAGCCTCAAGAGACCCAGTACTTC.

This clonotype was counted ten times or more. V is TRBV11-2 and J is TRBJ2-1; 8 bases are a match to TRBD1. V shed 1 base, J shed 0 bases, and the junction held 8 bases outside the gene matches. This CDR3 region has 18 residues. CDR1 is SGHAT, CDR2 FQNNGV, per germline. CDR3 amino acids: CASSLGGQGQYSYNEQFF. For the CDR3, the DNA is TGTGCCAGCAGCTTAGGCGGACAGGGCCAATACTCCTACAATGAGCAGTTCTTC.

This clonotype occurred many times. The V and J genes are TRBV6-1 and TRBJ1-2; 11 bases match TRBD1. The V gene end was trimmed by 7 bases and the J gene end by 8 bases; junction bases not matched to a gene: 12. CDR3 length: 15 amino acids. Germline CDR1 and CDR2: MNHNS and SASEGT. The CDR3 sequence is CASNPWGTGGGGYTF. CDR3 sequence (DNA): TGTGCCAGCAATCCCTGGGGGACAGGGGGAGGCGGCTACACCTTC.

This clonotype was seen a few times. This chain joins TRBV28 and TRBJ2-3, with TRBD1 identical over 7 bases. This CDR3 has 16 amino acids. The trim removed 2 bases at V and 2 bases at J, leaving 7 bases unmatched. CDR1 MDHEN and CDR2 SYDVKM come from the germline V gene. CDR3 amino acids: CASSLAGGPITDTQYF. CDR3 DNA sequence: TGTGCCAGCAGTTTAGCAGGGGGTCCCATCACAGATACGCAGTATTTT. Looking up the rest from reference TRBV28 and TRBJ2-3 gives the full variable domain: DVKVTQSSRYLVKRTGEKVFLECVQDMDHENMFWYRQDPGLGLRLIYFSYDVKMKEKGDIPEGYSVSREKKERFSLILESASTNQTSMYLCASSLAGGPITDTQYFGPGTRLTVL.

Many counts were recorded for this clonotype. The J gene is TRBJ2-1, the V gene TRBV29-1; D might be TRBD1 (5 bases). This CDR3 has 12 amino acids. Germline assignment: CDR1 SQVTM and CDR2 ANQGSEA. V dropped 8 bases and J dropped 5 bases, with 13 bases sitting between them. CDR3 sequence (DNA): TGCAGCAGTGGACACCTAAACAATGAGCAGTTCTTC. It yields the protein CSSGHLNNEQFF.

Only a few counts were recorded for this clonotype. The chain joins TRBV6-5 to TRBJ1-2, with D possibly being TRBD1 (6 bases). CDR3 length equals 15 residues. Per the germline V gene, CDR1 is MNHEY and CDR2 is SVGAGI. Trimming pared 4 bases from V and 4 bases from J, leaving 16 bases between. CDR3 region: CASSFKRDTVYGYTF. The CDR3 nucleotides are TGTGCCAGCAGTTTTAAACGGGACACGGTCTATGGCTACACCTTC.

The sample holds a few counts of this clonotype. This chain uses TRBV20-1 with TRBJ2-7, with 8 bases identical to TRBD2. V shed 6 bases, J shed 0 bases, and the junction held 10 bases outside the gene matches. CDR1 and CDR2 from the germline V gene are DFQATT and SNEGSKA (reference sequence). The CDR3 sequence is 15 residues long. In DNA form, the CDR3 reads TGCAGTGCCATAAATAGACTAGCGCGCTCCTACGAGCAGTACGTC. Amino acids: CSAINRLARSYEQYV.

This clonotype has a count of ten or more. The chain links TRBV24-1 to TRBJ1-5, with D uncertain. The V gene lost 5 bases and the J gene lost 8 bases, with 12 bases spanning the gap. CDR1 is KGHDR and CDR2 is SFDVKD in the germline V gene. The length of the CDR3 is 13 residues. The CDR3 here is CATSAQLGKPQHF. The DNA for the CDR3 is TGTGCCACCAGTGCTCAGTTGGGCAAGCCCCAGCATTTT.

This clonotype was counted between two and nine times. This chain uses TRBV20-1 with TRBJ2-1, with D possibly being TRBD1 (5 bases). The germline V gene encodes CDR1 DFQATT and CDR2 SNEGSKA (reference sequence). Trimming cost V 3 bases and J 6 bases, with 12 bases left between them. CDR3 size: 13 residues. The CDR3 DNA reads TGCAGTGCTAGTGCCTCAGGGCGCAATGAGCAGTTCTTC. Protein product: CSASASGRNEQFF.

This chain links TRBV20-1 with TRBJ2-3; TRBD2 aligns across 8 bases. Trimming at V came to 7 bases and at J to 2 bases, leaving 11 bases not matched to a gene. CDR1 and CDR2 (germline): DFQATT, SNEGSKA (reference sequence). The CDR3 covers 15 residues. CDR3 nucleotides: TGCAGTGTCGGGTGGGCGGGGGGAATCACAGATACGCAGTATTTT. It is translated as CSVGWAGGITDTQYF.

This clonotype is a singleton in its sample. In nucleotides, the CDR3 is TGTGCCAGCAGCTTGTGGGGGCCTTGGCCAGATACGCAGTATTTT. Translation gives CASSLWGPWPDTQYF. This rearrangement joins TRBV5-6 to TRBJ2-3; D may be TRBD1 (6 bases). Per germline, CDR1 SGHDT and CDR2 YYEEEE. The CDR3 consists of 15 residues. The V gene lost 1 base and the J gene lost 4 bases, with 13 bases spanning the gap.

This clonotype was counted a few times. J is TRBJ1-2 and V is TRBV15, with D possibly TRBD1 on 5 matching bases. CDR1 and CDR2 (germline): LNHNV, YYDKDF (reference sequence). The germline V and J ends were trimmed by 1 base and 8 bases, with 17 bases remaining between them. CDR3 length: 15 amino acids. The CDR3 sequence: CATSRVGNGGGGYTF. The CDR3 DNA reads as TGTGCCACCAGCAGAGTGGGTAACGGGGGTGGCGGCTACACCTTC.

The CDR3, as DNA: TGTGCCAGTAGCCCTTCGGGGACAACGAAGCGGATAGCCAAAAACATTCAGTACTTC. Translation: CASSPSGTTKRIAKNIQYF. This rearrangement joins TRBV19 to TRBJ2-4; D possibly corresponds to TRBD1 (6 bases). The CDR3 runs to 19 residues. CDR1 and CDR2 from the germline V gene are LNHDA and SQIVND (reference sequence). V lost 6 bases and J 0 bases, leaving 24 bases between the germline ends.

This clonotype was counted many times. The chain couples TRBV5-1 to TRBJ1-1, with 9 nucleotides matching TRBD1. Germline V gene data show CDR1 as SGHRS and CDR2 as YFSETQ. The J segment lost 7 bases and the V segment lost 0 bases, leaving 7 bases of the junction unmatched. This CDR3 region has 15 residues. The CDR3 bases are TGCGCCAGCAGCTTGGAATCGACAGGGGGTATTGAAGCTTTCTTT. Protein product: CASSLESTGGIEAFF. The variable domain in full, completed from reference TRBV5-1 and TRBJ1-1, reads KAGVTQTPRYLIKTRGQQVTLSCSPISGHRSVSWYQQTPGQGLQFLFEYFSETQRNKGNFPGRFSGRQFSNSRSEMNVSTLELGDSALYLCASSLESTGGIEAFFGQGTRLTVV.

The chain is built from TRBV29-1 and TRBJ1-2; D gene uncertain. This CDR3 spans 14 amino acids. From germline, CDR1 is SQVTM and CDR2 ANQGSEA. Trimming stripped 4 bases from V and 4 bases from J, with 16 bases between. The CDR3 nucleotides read TGCAGCGTTGGGAGACTGGTGGAGGGCTATGGCTACACCTTC. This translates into CSVGRLVEGYGYTF.

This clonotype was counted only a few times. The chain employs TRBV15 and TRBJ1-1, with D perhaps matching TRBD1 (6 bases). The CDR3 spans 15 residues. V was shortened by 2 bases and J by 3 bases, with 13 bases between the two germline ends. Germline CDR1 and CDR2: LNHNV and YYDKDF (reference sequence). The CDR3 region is CATSRNLQGYTEAFF. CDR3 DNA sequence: TGTGCCACCAGCAGAAACCTTCAGGGGTACACTGAAGCTTTCTTT.

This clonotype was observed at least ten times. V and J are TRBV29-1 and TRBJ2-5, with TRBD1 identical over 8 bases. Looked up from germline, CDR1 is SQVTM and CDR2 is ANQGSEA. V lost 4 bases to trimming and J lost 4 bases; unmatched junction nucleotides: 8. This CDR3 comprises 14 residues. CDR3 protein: CSVVTGAIGETQYF. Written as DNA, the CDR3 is TGCAGCGTTGTGACAGGGGCAATCGGAGAGACCCAGTACTTC.

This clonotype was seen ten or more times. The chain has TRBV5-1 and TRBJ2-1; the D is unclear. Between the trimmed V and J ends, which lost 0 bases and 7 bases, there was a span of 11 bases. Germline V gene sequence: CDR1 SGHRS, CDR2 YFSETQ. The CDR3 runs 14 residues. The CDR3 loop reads CASSLVGTSNEQFF. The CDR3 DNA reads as TGCGCCAGCAGCTTGGTGGGAACCTCGAATGAGCAGTTCTTC.

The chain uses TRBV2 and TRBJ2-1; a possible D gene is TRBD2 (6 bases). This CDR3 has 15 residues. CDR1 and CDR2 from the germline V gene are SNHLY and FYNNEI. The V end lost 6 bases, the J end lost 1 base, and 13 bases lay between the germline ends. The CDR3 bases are TGTGCCAGCAGGGAAACCGGGGGTTCCTACAATGAGCAGTTCTTC. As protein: CASRETGGSYNEQFF.

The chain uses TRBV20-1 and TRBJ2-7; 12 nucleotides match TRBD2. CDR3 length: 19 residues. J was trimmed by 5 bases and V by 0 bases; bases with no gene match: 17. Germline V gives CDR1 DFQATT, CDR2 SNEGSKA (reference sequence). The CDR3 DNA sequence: TGCAGTGCTAGAGATCCCCGACTAGCGGGAGTCTCCTCTGGAAACGAGCAGTACTTC. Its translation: CSARDPRLAGVSSGNEQYF.

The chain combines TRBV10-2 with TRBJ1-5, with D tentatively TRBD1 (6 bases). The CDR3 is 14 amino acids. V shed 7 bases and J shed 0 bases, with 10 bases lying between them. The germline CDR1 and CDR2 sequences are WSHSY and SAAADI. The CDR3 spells CASKDRYSNQPQHF. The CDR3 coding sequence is TGCGCCAGCAAAGACAGGTATAGCAATCAGCCCCAGCATTTT.

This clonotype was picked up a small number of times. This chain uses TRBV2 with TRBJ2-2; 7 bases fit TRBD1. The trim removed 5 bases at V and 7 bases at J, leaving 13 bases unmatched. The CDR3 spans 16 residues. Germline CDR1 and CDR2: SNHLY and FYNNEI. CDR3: CASSRNTGQLNGELFF. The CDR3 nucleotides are TGTGCCAGCAGTAGAAATACGGGACAGTTAAACGGGGAGCTGTTTTTT. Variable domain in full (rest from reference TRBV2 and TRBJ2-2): EPEVTQTPSHQVTQMGQEVILRCVPISNHLYFYWYRQILGQKVEFLVSFYNNEISEKSEIFDDQFSVERPDGSNFTLKIRSTKLEDSAMYFCASSRNTGQLNGELFFGEGSRLTVL.

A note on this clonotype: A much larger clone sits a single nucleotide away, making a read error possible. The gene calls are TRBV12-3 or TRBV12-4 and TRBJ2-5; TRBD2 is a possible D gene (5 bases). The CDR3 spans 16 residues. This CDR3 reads CASSLVGSPLGETQHF. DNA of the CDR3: TGTGCCAGCAGTTTAGTGGGCAGCCCCCTCGGGGAGACCCAGCACTTC.

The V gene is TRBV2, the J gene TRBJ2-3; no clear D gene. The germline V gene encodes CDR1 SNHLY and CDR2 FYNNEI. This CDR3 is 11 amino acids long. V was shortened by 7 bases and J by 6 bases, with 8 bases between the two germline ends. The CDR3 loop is CASMDGDTQYF. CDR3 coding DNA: TGTGCCAGCATGGACGGTGATACGCAGTATTTT.

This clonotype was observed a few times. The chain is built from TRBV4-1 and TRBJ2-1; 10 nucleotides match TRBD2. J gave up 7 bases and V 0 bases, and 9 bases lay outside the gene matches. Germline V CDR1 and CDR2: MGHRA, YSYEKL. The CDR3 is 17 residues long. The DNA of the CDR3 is TGCGCCAGCAGCCAAGAGAACGGCCTAGCGGGGGCAAATGAGCAGTTCTTC. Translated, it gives CASSQENGLAGANEQFF.